The 15 T cell receptor beta chains reported below all come from one sample, sequenced in a study of T cells in Graves' hyperthyroidism and ophthalmopathy. TCR beta CDR3 sequences were amplified from RNA transcripts. First-round RT-PCR with HTBI primers amplified the TCR CDR3 region. One entry per CDR3 protein, called by TCRdb with MiXCR from the multiplex PCR reads. The profile shows approximately 620,000 distinct CDR3 sequences, approximately 15% of them singletons. Material for sequencing was blood. These receptors were obtained from a woman between 40 and 55 years old with Graves' ophthalmopathy.

This clonotype was seen ten or more times. This chain links TRBV29-1 with TRBJ1-1; D remains ambiguous. Germline V CDR1 and CDR2: SQVTM, ANQGSEA. V lost 3 bases and J 5 bases, leaving 13 bases between the germline ends. This CDR3 has 13 amino acids. CDR3 residues: CSVDHNPRTEAFF. Written as DNA, the CDR3 is TGCAGCGTTGATCACAACCCGAGGACTGAAGCTTTCTTT.

The V and J genes are TRBV25-1 and TRBJ2-7, with 9 bases aligning to TRBD1. V shed 6 bases, J shed 5 bases, and the junction held 14 bases outside the gene matches. The CDR3 is 16 residues long. Germline assignment: CDR1 MGHDK and CDR2 SYGVNS. The CDR3 loop is CASSPWDRVRGNEQYF. CDR3 coding DNA: TGTGCCAGCAGCCCTTGGGACAGGGTCCGAGGCAACGAGCAGTACTTC.

This clonotype has a count of ten or more. The CDR3 region has the DNA TGCAGTGCTAGAGCCGGAGGTGACGCCTACAATGAGCAGTTCTTC. Encoded protein: CSARAGGDAYNEQFF. This chain connects TRBV20-1 to TRBJ2-1; a possible D gene is TRBD2 (5 bases). Germline V gene lookup returns CDR1 DFQATT and CDR2 SNEGSKA (reference sequence). The CDR3 is 15 residues long. V was pared by 1 base and J by 2 bases, with 12 bases between.

There are a few counts of this clonotype. The chain combines TRBV9 with TRBJ2-3, with 15 bases fitting TRBD2. Germline V gives CDR1 SGDLS, CDR2 YYNGEE. This CDR3 has 18 amino acids. The junction had 2 bases not matched to a gene; V was cut back by 0 bases and J by 0 bases. The CDR3 DNA follows: TGTGCCAGCAGCGTAGGGACTAGCGGGAGGGGAAGCACAGATACGCAGTATTTT. This translates into CASSVGTSGRGSTDTQYF.

In DNA form, the CDR3 reads TGTGCCAGCAGTTTTAGCGGGGGGATTTCCGAGACCCAGTACTTC. Translating it yields CASSFSGGISETQYF. The chain carries TRBV12-3 or TRBV12-4 and TRBJ2-5; TRBD2 matches 10 bases. The CDR3 is 15 amino acids. V shed 3 bases, J shed 5 bases, and the junction held 6 bases outside the gene matches.

This clonotype was recorded many times. This chain links TRBV2 with TRBJ2-3, with unresolved D. V shed 6 bases and J shed 2 bases, with 9 bases lying between them. The CDR3 runs to 13 residues. Germline V gene lookup returns CDR1 SNHLY and CDR2 FYNNEI. The CDR3 DNA sequence: TGTGCCAGCAGAAAGAGCCTCACAGATACGCAGTATTTT. This codes for CASRKSLTDTQYF.

This clonotype was found many times. This rearrangement joins TRBV6-1 to TRBJ1-5; 7 positions match TRBD1. CDR3 length equals 16 residues. V shed 6 bases and J 0 bases; nucleotides not matched to a gene: 8. CDR1 and CDR2 from the germline V gene are MNHNS and SASEGT. CDR3 nucleotides: TGTGCCAGCAGGGATGGGACAGTTTATAGCAATCAGCCCCAGCATTTT. This gives the protein CASRDGTVYSNQPQHF.

Comment on this clonotype: Possible read error: a much larger clone is one base away. The rearrangement links TRBV2 to TRBJ2-1, with 11 bases identical to TRBD2. Germline V gene sequence: CDR1 SNHLY, CDR2 FYNNEI. The CDR3 is made up of 13 amino acids. The CDR3 nucleotides read TGTACCAGCGGGACTAGCGGCAACAATGAGCAGTTCTTC. It specifies CTSGTSGNNEQFF.

The chain employs TRBV29-1 and TRBJ2-3; possible D gene TRBD2, 6 bases. Germline V lookup: CDR1 SQVTM, CDR2 ANQGSEA. Deletions cut 3 bases from V and 4 bases from J, with 11 bases between. The CDR3 length is 13 residues. Here the CDR3 reads CSVEGLLADTQYF. The CDR3 DNA follows: TGCAGCGTTGAGGGACTTCTCGCAGATACGCAGTATTTT.

This clonotype came up many times. The gene calls are TRBV11-2 and TRBJ2-3; possible D gene TRBD2, 6 bases. V lost 3 bases to trimming and J lost 4 bases, with 11 bases between them. CDR1 and CDR2 (germline): SGHAT, FQNNGV. The CDR3 runs 14 residues. The chain's CDR3 is CASSFSRDSDTQYF. The CDR3 nucleotides are TGTGCCAGCAGCTTTTCCCGGGACTCAGATACGCAGTATTTT.

This clonotype was found a few times. J is TRBJ2-3 and V is TRBV6-6; D remains ambiguous. This CDR3 contains 16 residues. Germline V gives CDR1 MNHNY, CDR2 SVGAGI (reference sequence). Trimming took 2 bases from V and 0 from J, leaving 12 bases between them. The DNA for the CDR3 is TGTGCCAGCAGTTACCGACTGTATTCTAGCACAGATACGCAGTATTTT. This codes for CASSYRLYSSTDTQYF.

The table lists this clonotype with many counts. CDR3 coding DNA: TGCGCCAGCAGCTTTTCAGGGGTGAACACTGAAGCTTTCTTT. It specifies CASSFSGVNTEAFF. The rearrangement links TRBV5-1 to TRBJ1-1, with a tentative D call TRBD1 (6 bases). Trimming left V 2 bases short and J 0 bases short, with 8 bases between. Per the germline V gene, CDR1 is SGHRS and CDR2 is YFSETQ. The CDR3 has 14 residues.

The chain has TRBV12-3 or TRBV12-4 and TRBJ1-3; D not resolved. This CDR3 has 15 amino acids. Trimming left V 5 bases short and J 0 bases short, with 11 bases between. The CDR3 nucleotides are TGTGCCAGCAGTGGGATGGCTCCCTCTGGAAACACCATATATTTT. Its translation is CASSGMAPSGNTIYF.

This chain connects TRBV5-1 to TRBJ2-5; the D is unclear. Germline loops: CDR1 SGHRS, CDR2 YFSETQ. This CDR3 region has 13 residues. The ends were cut back, 0 bases at V and 5 bases at J, with 8 bases in the middle. The CDR3 sequence is CASSLGLGETQYF. The CDR3 DNA reads TGCGCCAGCAGCTTGGGGCTAGGCGAGACCCAGTACTTC.

This clonotype was seen many times. This chain connects TRBV18 to TRBJ2-7, with 9 nucleotides matching TRBD1. Trimming removed 2 bases from V and 3 bases from J; junction bases left unmatched: 2. Germline V gene lookup returns CDR1 KGHSH and CDR2 LQKENI. This CDR3 contains 14 residues. The CDR3 region has the DNA TGTGCCAGCTCACCAGGGACAGGGCACTACGAGCAGTACTTC. Its translation: CASSPGTGHYEQYF.